What follows are 25 T cell receptor beta chains derived from one specimen sequenced in a study of OX40 agonist ivuxolimab in advanced cancers. Generated by immunoSEQ multiplex PCR, the TCRdb table keeps only in-frame clones and is missing some. The table includes under 45,000 clones, around three quarters detected once. The input for sequencing was CD4+ or CD8+ T cells sorted from blood, taken in a trial of the OX40 agonist ivuxolimab. The origin of the receptors is an adult with an advanced solid tumor such as melanoma, head and neck, liver or kidney cancer.

This clone was seen a handful of times. The V gene is TRBV27, the J gene TRBJ1-2; no firm D call. V lost 0 bases and J lost 6, with 8 bases in between. This CDR3 region has 13 residues. CDR1 MNHEY and CDR2 SMNVEV come from the germline V gene (reference sequence). The CDR3 bases are TGTGCCAGCAGTTTATCGATGGAGGATGGCTACACCTTC. The encoded protein is CASSLSMEDGYTF.

Here the CDR3 DNA reads TGTGCCAGCAGTCCCGTACATGAGCAGCCCCAGCATTTT. Amino acid sequence: CASSPVHEQPQHF. V and J are TRBV6-4 and TRBJ1-5; D not certain. The germline V gene has CDR1 MRHNA and CDR2 SNTAGT. The V end lost 5 bases, the J end lost 7 bases, and 12 bases lay between the germline ends. This CDR3 spans 13 amino acids.

This clone has only one observation. Distinct nucleotide sequences in the sample also encode this CDR3. The J gene is TRBJ1-3, the V gene TRBV28; D gene uncertain. The germline CDR1 and CDR2 sequences are MDHEN and SYDVKM. The CDR3 consists of 13 residues. V gave up 5 bases and J gave up 0 bases, with 5 bases separating them. The chain's CDR3 is CASSTASGNTIYF. The CDR3 bases are TGTGCCAGCAGTACAGCCTCTGGAAACACCATATATTTT. Combining the CDR3 with reference TRBV28 and TRBJ1-3 gives the whole variable domain DVKVTQSSRYLVKRTGEKVFLECVQDMDHENMFWYRQDPGLGLRLIYFSYDVKMKEKGDIPEGYSVSREKKERFSLILESASTNQTSMYLCASSTASGNTIYFGEGSWLTVV.

V gene TRBV4-1 combines with J gene TRBJ1-1; possible D gene TRBD1, 6 bases. Germline CDR1 reads MGHRA; CDR2 reads YSYEKL. V shed 0 bases and J shed 7 bases, with 15 bases lying between them. CDR3 size: 15 residues. This CDR3 is CASSQDGQGQDEAFF. In nucleotides, the CDR3 is TGCGCCAGCAGCCAAGACGGTCAGGGGCAGGATGAAGCTTTCTTT.

The rearrangement joins TRBV5-1 to TRBJ1-6; no clear D. CDR1 and CDR2 (germline): SGHRS, YFSETQ. The CDR3 extends over 13 amino acids. The ends were cut back, 0 bases at V and 10 bases at J, with 8 bases in the middle. CDR3 sequence (DNA): TGCGCCAGCAGCTTGGAAACACAGTCACCCCTCCACTTT. This gives the protein CASSLETQSPLHF.

The chain links TRBV7-9 to TRBJ2-5, with a tentative D call TRBD1 (6 bases). This CDR3 has 14 amino acids. Trimming shortened V by 4 bases and J by 5 bases, and 14 bases separated the two germline ends. The germline gives CDR1 SEHNR, CDR2 FQNEAQ (reference sequence). The CDR3 region has the DNA TGTGCCAGCAGCTCGTGGACAGTGGATGAGACCCAGTACTTC. The encoded protein is CASSSWTVDETQYF.

The chain uses TRBV7-2 and TRBJ2-7; 8 nucleotides agree with TRBD1. CDR3 length: 13 amino acids. The germline V gene has CDR1 SGHTA and CDR2 FQGNSA. The trim removed 5 bases at V and 4 bases at J, leaving 4 bases unmatched. In nucleotides, the CDR3 is TGTGCCAGCAGCAGACGACAGGGGTACGAGCAGTACGTC. This sequence encodes CASSRRQGYEQYV.

This rearrangement joins TRBV11-2 to TRBJ2-2, with TRBD2 matching 7 bases. Per germline, CDR1 SGHAT and CDR2 FQNNGV. This CDR3 is 15 amino acids long. Trimming at V came to 1 base and at J to 5 bases, leaving 4 bases not matched to a gene. The CDR3 nucleotides are TGTGCCAGCAGCTTAGCAGGGAGGGGAACCGGGGAGCTGTTTTTT. Its protein product is CASSLAGRGTGELFF.

CDR3 amino acids: CASSRLEWNTEAFF. The CDR3 bases are TGTGCCAGCAGCCGCTTGGAATGGAACACTGAAGCTTTCTTT. This rearrangement joins TRBV7-8 to TRBJ1-1, with D unclear. The CDR3 contains 14 residues. Trimming shortened V by 5 bases and J by 1 base, and 11 bases separated the two germline ends. The germline V gene has CDR1 SGHVS and CDR2 FQNEAQ.

The CDR3 loop is CASSFFGVNTEAFF. In DNA, the CDR3 is TGTGCCAGCAGCTTTTTTGGAGTGAACACTGAAGCTTTCTTT. This sequence joins TRBV7-9 and TRBJ1-1; D is ambiguous. Trimming shortened V by 3 bases and J by 0 bases, and 8 bases separated the two germline ends. This CDR3 has 14 residues. CDR1 and CDR2 (germline): SEHNR, FQNEAQ (reference sequence).

This clone is a singleton in its sample. The chain has TRBV9 and TRBJ2-5, with 8 bases identical to TRBD2. Germline loops: CDR1 SGDLS, CDR2 YYNGEE. This CDR3 comprises 16 residues. V lost 4 bases, J lost 0 bases, and 8 bases stayed unmatched. In DNA form, the CDR3 reads TGTGCCAGCAGCACGGGGGGGTCTACATACCAAGAGACCCAGTACTTC. This encodes CASSTGGSTYQETQYF.

The chain uses TRBV28 and TRBJ1-5; D uncertain. V was shortened by 3 bases and J by 3 bases, with 12 bases between the two germline ends. The CDR3 is made up of 15 amino acids. Germline loops: CDR1 MDHEN, CDR2 SYDVKM. CDR3: CASSFPAGHNQPQHF. In DNA form, the CDR3 reads TGTGCCAGCAGTTTTCCCGCCGGCCACAATCAGCCCCAGCATTTT.

This clone is categorized as medium-sized. The chain uses TRBV7-9 and TRBJ1-4; 10 bases agree with TRBD1. The germline CDR1 and CDR2 sequences are SEHNR and FQNEAQ (reference sequence). The V gene end was trimmed by 3 bases and the J gene end by 7 bases; junction bases not matched to a gene: 2. This CDR3 region has 14 residues. The CDR3 spells CASSLGQGSEKLFF. The CDR3 DNA reads as TGTGCCAGCAGCTTGGGACAGGGGAGTGAAAAACTGTTTTTT.

The CDR3 coding sequence is TGTGCCAGTAGTATGGGTGTGCAGGGGCCTAACACCGGGGAGCTGTTTTTT. Its protein product is CASSMGVQGPNTGELFF. The chain combines TRBV19 with TRBJ2-2; tentative D call: TRBD1 (6 bases). The V end lost 3 bases, the J end lost 2 bases, and 16 bases lay between the germline ends. The CDR3 has 17 residues. The germline gives CDR1 LNHDA, CDR2 SQIVND (reference sequence). The whole variable domain, filled in from reference TRBV19 and TRBJ2-2, reads DGGITQSPKYLFRKEGQNVTLSCEQNLNHDAMYWYRQDPGQGLRLIYYSQIVNDFQKGDIAEGYSVSREKKESFPLTVTSAQKNPTAFYLCASSMGVQGPNTGELFFGEGSRLTVL.

This chain uses TRBV5-8 with TRBJ2-5; 9 nucleotides agree with TRBD1. CDR3 length equals 19 residues. Germline V gene lookup returns CDR1 SGHTS and CDR2 YDEGEE. With V trimmed by 0 bases and J by 7 bases, 19 bases remained unmatched. In DNA form, the CDR3 reads TGTGCCAGCAGCTTGGCCGGCATCACCGGGACAGGGAAGGGAGCGACCCAGTACTTC. It specifies CASSLAGITGTGKGATQYF.

V and J are TRBV7-8 and TRBJ1-2; TRBD1 matches at 7 bases. The CDR3 has 15 amino acids. The germline V gene has CDR1 SGHVS and CDR2 FQNEAQ. The ends lost 1 base at V and 3 bases at J; junction bases unmatched: 5. The CDR3 sequence: CASSLDTRGYYGYTF. Here the CDR3 DNA reads TGTGCCAGCAGCTTAGATACCAGGGGGTACTATGGCTACACCTTC. Full variable domain (remainder filled in from reference TRBV7-8 and TRBJ1-2): GAGVSQSPRYKVAKRGQDVALRCDPISGHVSLFWYQQALGQGPEFLTYFQNEAQLDKSGLPSDRFFAERPEGSVSTLKIQRTQQEDSAVYLCASSLDTRGYYGYTFGSGTRLTVV.

CDR3 sequence: CASSQENGPGNTIYF. The CDR3 nucleotides are TGTGCCAGCAGCCAAGAAAATGGACCCGGAAACACCATATATTTT. The chain joins TRBV4-2 to TRBJ1-3; D is uncertain. The CDR3 is 15 residues long. CDR1 and CDR2 (germline): LGHNA, YNFKEQ. Trimming left V 0 bases short and J 4 bases short, with 10 bases between.

V usage is TRBV6-5 and J usage is TRBJ1-2, with TRBD1 matching 9 bases. Unmatched junction bases numbered 2, after V lost 5 bases and J lost 1 base. Germline loops: CDR1 MNHEY, CDR2 SVGAGI. The CDR3 has 14 amino acids. The CDR3 here is CASSRTGVNYGYTF. The CDR3 region has the DNA TGTGCCAGCAGTCGGACAGGGGTTAACTATGGCTACACCTTC.

The table lists this clone with a count of one. The genes are TRBV7-3 and TRBJ2-5, with 8 bases identical to TRBD2. The CDR3 length is 13 residues. Germline V gene data show CDR1 as SGHTA and CDR2 as FQGTGA. The junction had 3 bases not matched to a gene; V was cut back by 8 bases and J by 1 base. CDR3: CASAGGLQETQYF. The CDR3 nucleotides are TGTGCCAGCGCGGGGGGCCTCCAAGAGACCCAGTACTTC.

This clone occurred a few times. This chain links TRBV19 with TRBJ2-2, with 9 bases that match TRBD1. Germline CDR1 reads LNHDA; CDR2 reads SQIVND (reference sequence). V lost 5 bases and J lost 5; bases outside the gene matches: 6. The CDR3 spans 15 residues. The CDR3 sequence is CASSPGTGITGELFF. As DNA, the CDR3 is TGTGCCAGTAGTCCCGGGACAGGGATTACCGGGGAGCTGTTTTTT.

The rearrangement links TRBV20-1 to TRBJ2-7; tentative D call: TRBD1 (6 bases). The length of the CDR3 is 11 residues. The germline V gene has CDR1 DFQATT and CDR2 SNEGSKA (reference sequence). V gave up 5 bases and J gave up 6 bases, with 11 bases separating them. The CDR3 nucleotides are TGCAGTGCTTTACAGGGTGCCGAGCAGTACGTC. Translating gives CSALQGAEQYV.

This clone has a handful of counts. The genes are TRBV7-9 and TRBJ1-5, with a tentative D call TRBD1 (5 bases). V was clipped by 3 bases and J by 4 bases, with 7 bases between them. The CDR3 runs 13 residues. Germline V gives CDR1 SEHNR, CDR2 FQNEAQ (reference sequence). CDR3 residues: CASSFDSNQPQHF. As DNA, the CDR3 is TGTGCCAGCAGCTTTGACAGTAATCAGCCCCAGCATTTT.

This chain joins TRBV5-1 and TRBJ2-5; D is unresolved. The CDR3 loop spans 11 amino acids. V shed 0 bases and J shed 7 bases, with 4 bases lying between them. Germline V gene data show CDR1 as SGHRS and CDR2 as YFSETQ. CDR3 DNA sequence: TGCGCCAGCAGCTTGGGGGTGACCCAGTACTTC. This gives the protein CASSLGVTQYF.

This chain uses TRBV27 with TRBJ2-6; TRBD1 aligns across 8 bases. The CDR3 has 20 residues. Germline CDR1 MNHEY, CDR2 SMNVEV (reference sequence). Trimming took 6 bases from V and 3 from J; bases not matched to a gene: 19. The CDR3 reads CASSPPHPNRGYSGANVLTF. The CDR3 coding sequence is TGTGCCAGCAGCCCCCCCCACCCGAACAGGGGGTACAGTGGGGCCAACGTCCTGACTTTC.

V and J are TRBV21-1 and TRBJ2-7. TRBV21-1 is a listed pseudogene. This CDR3 is 14 amino acids long. CDR3 sequence: CASSKVKQNYEQYF. CDR3 in DNA: TGTGCCAGCAGCAAAGTTAAGCAGAACTACGAGCAGTACTTC.